What follows are 21 T cell receptor beta chains derived from one specimen sequenced in a study of Graves' ophthalmopathy and Graves' hyperthyroidism. Amplified material comprised TCR beta CDR3 regions derived from RNA transcripts. The first-round RT-PCR employed HTBI primers together with the Qiagen OneStep RT-PCR kit. A multiplex PCR was then performed as the second round. TCRdb reprocessed the multiplex PCR reads via MiXCR and lists one record per CDR3 protein. The table has some 750,000 distinct CDR3 sequences, 40% seen once; the top ten hold 35% to 55%. Sequencing was performed on peripheral blood. The receptors originated from an adult man with Graves' ophthalmopathy.

As concerns this clonotype: A much larger clone is a single base away; this may be a read error. The V and J genes are TRBV9 and TRBJ1-4; D may be TRBD1 (6 bases). Trimming pared 3 bases from V and 8 bases from J, leaving 14 bases between. The CDR3 is 14 residues long. Germline lookup yields CDR1 SGDLS and CDR2 YYNGEE. The CDR3 sequence: CASSADSRGEKLFF. The CDR3 DNA follows: TGTGCCAGCAGCGCAGATTCCAGGGGCGAAAAACTGTTTTTT.

The rearrangement uses TRBV7-9 and TRBJ1-4; 8 bases match TRBD1. The germline CDR1 and CDR2 sequences are SEHNR and FQNEAQ (reference sequence). V was pared by 0 bases and J by 8 bases, with 2 bases of the junction left unmatched. The CDR3 covers 14 residues. The CDR3 DNA reads as TGTGCCAGCAGCTTAGCGCGGGACAGGGAAAAACTGTTTTTT. It is translated as CASSLARDREKLFF. Full variable domain (missing parts from reference TRBV7-9 and TRBJ1-4): DTGVSQNPRHKITKRGQNVTFRCDPISEHNRLYWYRQTLGQGPEFLTYFQNEAQLEKSRLLSDRFSAERPKGSFSTLEIQRTEQGDSAMYLCASSLARDREKLFFGSGTQLSVL.

This clonotype has just a few counts. One end of the junction does not line up with germline, which may come from a read error. CDR3 amino acids: CASSYGGAYEQYF. The CDR3 bases are TGTGCCAGCAGTTACGGGGGCGCCTACGAGCAGTACTTC. The chain has TRBV10-3 and TRBJ2-7; D possibly uses TRBD1 or TRBD2 (6 bases each). The CDR3 covers 13 residues. Germline CDR1 ENHRY, CDR2 SYGVKD.

This clonotype has a count of ten or more. The chain recombines TRBV29-1 with TRBJ2-7; 10 bases are a match to TRBD2. This CDR3 is built from 14 residues. V shed 3 bases and J 1 base; nucleotides not matched to a gene: 3. CDR1 is SQVTM and CDR2 is ANQGSEA in the germline V gene. CDR3 bases: TGCAGCGTTGAGGAGCGGGAGGGGTCCTACGAGCAGTACTTC. Translation gives CSVEEREGSYEQYF.

For this clonotype: A much larger clone lies a single base off, so this may be a read error. Likely a read error: the CDR3 ends without its conserved phenylalanine or tryptophan. The gene calls are TRBV20-1 and TRBJ2-7; TRBD1 is a possible D gene (5 bases). CDR1 and CDR2 from the germline V gene are DFQATT and SNEGSKA (reference sequence). The CDR3 is made up of 12 amino acids. The V and J ends lost 5 bases and 3 bases respectively, with 11 bases between them. The CDR3 DNA reads as TGCAGTGCTCAGAGACAGAGCTACGAGCAGTACTGC. This gives the protein CSAQRQSYEQYC.

The chain carries TRBV12-3 or TRBV12-4 and TRBJ2-2; D uncertain. V lost 5 bases and J lost 0, with 13 bases in between. The CDR3 spans 16 residues. The DNA of the CDR3 is TGTGCCAGCAGTGCCTTAGGTCCAACGAACACCGGGGAGCTGTTTTTT. Translating it yields CASSALGPTNTGELFF.

Regarding this clonotype: A much larger clone lies a single base off, so this may be a read error. This sequence joins TRBV19 and TRBJ1-6; no definite D call. The V and J ends lost 7 bases and 8 bases respectively, with 6 bases between them. This CDR3 has 11 amino acids. Germline CDR1 reads LNHDA; CDR2 reads SQIVND (reference sequence). CDR3 bases: TGTGCCAGTATCTTTGATTCACCCCTCCACTTT. Residues: CASIFDSPLHF.

This clonotype was found a few times. The chain recombines TRBV6-5 with TRBJ1-2; 7 nucleotides line up with TRBD1. Unmatched junction bases numbered 9, after V lost 2 bases and J lost 0 bases. The length of the CDR3 is 17 residues. The germline gives CDR1 MNHEY, CDR2 SVGAGI. The CDR3 loop reads CASSYLDQGGPNYGYTF. CDR3 bases: TGTGCCAGCAGTTACCTGGACCAGGGGGGCCCTAACTATGGCTACACCTTC.

The CDR3 DNA reads TGCAGTGCTAGAATGGGGGGCCCCTATGGCTACACCTTC. Its protein is CSARMGGPYGYTF. The chain has TRBV20-1 and TRBJ1-2, with D tentatively TRBD1 (6 bases). Germline V lookup: CDR1 DFQATT, CDR2 SNEGSKA (reference sequence). CDR3 length: 13 residues. The V gene lost 2 bases and the J gene lost 4 bases, with 11 bases spanning the gap.

The J gene is TRBJ2-7, the V gene TRBV12-3 or TRBV12-4; D remains ambiguous. Trimming took 3 bases from V and 3 from J, leaving 9 bases between them. The CDR3 sequence is 13 residues long. CDR3 residues: CASSFGHDYEQYF. The CDR3 DNA reads as TGTGCCAGCAGTTTTGGGCATGACTACGAGCAGTACTTC.

Concerning this clonotype: Because it lacks the conserved phenylalanine or tryptophan at the end, this CDR3 is likely a read error. The DNA is left out, because the CDR3 cannot be placed on it with certainty; the CDR3 is given as TCRdb lists it. This chain connects TRBV20-1 to TRBJ2-7; the DNA was not used to check the table's D call, TRBD2. Germline V lookup: CDR1 DFQATT, CDR2 SNEGSKA (reference sequence). Including both end residues, the CDR3 is 8 amino acids long. The CDR3 is CSARGLAG.

Of note for this clonotype: A much larger clone is a single base away; this may be a read error. The chain is built from TRBV11-2 and TRBJ2-5; possibly TRBD1 for D (5 bases). The germline CDR1 and CDR2 sequences are SGHAT and FQNNGV. The CDR3 extends over 13 amino acids. Trimming shortened V by 6 bases and J by 5 bases, and 13 bases separated the two germline ends. This CDR3 is CASSDSQVETQYF. CDR3 bases: TGTGCCAGCAGTGACAGCCAGGTGGAGACCCAGTACTTC.

This clonotype was observed many times. The chain links TRBV2 to TRBJ1-2; D call uncertain. V was shortened by 8 bases and J by 5 bases, with 9 bases between the two germline ends. Looked up from germline, CDR1 is SNHLY and CDR2 is FYNNEI. This CDR3 spans 11 amino acids. CDR3 bases: TGTGCCAGCGGACCGCCGTATGGCTACACCTTC. Encoded protein: CASGPPYGYTF.

V gene TRBV19 combines with J gene TRBJ1-5; 10 bases are shared with TRBD1. CDR3 length: 16 amino acids. The germline V gene encodes CDR1 LNHDA and CDR2 SQIVND (reference sequence). After removal of 6 bases from V and 1 base from J, the junction contained 6 bases not matched to a gene. CDR3 region: CASSRLGQGSNQPQHF. The DNA of the CDR3 is TGTGCCAGTAGCCGTCTGGGACAGGGGAGCAATCAGCCCCAGCATTTT.

This clonotype was observed a handful of times. The chain employs TRBV24-1 and TRBJ2-5; perhaps TRBD1 as D (5 bases). Germline V CDR1 and CDR2: KGHDR, SFDVKD. CDR3 length equals 15 residues. Trimming removed 0 bases at V and 0 bases at J, with 7 bases between. The CDR3 bases are TGTGCCACCAGTGATTTGGCAGGGAACCAAGAGACCCAGTACTTC. Protein: CATSDLAGNQETQYF.

As for this clonotype: A single base separates this from a much larger clone, so it may be a read error. V is TRBV19 and J is TRBJ1-2, with D possibly being TRBD1 (5 bases). With 11 bases removed from V and 8 bases from J, the gap between germline ends came to 12 bases. Germline loops: CDR1 LNHDA, CDR2 SQIVND (reference sequence). This CDR3 contains 10 residues. The CDR3 region has the DNA TGTGCCGCATTGGGACCCGGCTACACCTTC. Protein sequence: CAALGPGYTF.

Only one count was recorded for this clonotype. The chain uses TRBV20-1 and TRBJ1-2, with D perhaps matching TRBD1 (6 bases). Germline-derived CDR1 and CDR2 are DFQATT and SNEGSKA (reference sequence). Deletions cut 8 bases from V and 3 bases from J, with 10 bases between. The CDR3 has 11 amino acids. The CDR3 DNA reads TGCAGTACAGGGCAAGACTATGGCTACACCTTC. Its protein is CSTGQDYGYTF.

The rearrangement joins TRBV7-9 to TRBJ2-2, with D perhaps matching TRBD1 (5 bases). V was pared by 5 bases and J by 7 bases, with 11 bases between. The CDR3 loop spans 13 amino acids. Germline assignment: CDR1 SEHNR and CDR2 FQNEAQ (reference sequence). The CDR3 DNA sequence: TGTGCCAGCAGCCTAAAGGGGAACGGGGAGCTGTTTTTT. This codes for CASSLKGNGELFF.

The J gene is TRBJ2-7, the V gene TRBV20-1, with 10 bases fitting TRBD1. Looked up from germline, CDR1 is DFQATT and CDR2 is SNEGSKA (reference sequence). The length of the CDR3 is 16 residues. Trimming at V came to 2 bases and at J to 1 base, leaving 8 bases not matched to a gene. The CDR3 coding sequence is TGCAGTGCTAGATTCGAACCGGGACAGGGGTCCTACGAGCAGTACTTC. Translation gives CSARFEPGQGSYEQYF.

The gene calls are TRBV10-3 and TRBJ2-5; the match to TRBD1 covers 8 bases. CDR1 is ENHRY and CDR2 is SYGVKD in the germline V gene. The V gene end was trimmed by 4 bases and the J gene end by 1 base; junction bases not matched to a gene: 2. CDR3 length equals 14 residues. CDR3: CAISATGGQETQYF. CDR3 nucleotide sequence: TGTGCCATCAGTGCAACAGGGGGCCAAGAGACCCAGTACTTC.

The chain employs TRBV4-2 and TRBJ1-6, with a tentative D call TRBD1 (6 bases). CDR1 LGHNA and CDR2 YNFKEQ come from the germline V gene. The CDR3 is 16 amino acids. V shed 6 bases and J shed 3 bases, with 15 bases lying between them. CDR3 in amino acids: CASSPGGANYNSPLHF. The CDR3 DNA follows: TGTGCCAGCAGTCCCGGGGGGGCCAACTATAATTCACCCCTCCACTTT.